Each of the 24 T cell receptor beta chains below was sequenced from the same sample in a study of early T cells in non-severe SARS-CoV-2 infection. In TCRdb, the 5' RACE reads were re-called with MiXCR into one record per CDR3 protein. The table has approximately 45,000 distinct CDR3 sequences, roughly 6.2% seen once; the top ten hold 12%. The sample taken for sequencing was whole blood. These receptors all stem from an adult who was a healthcare worker with PCR-confirmed SARS-CoV-2 infection or an uninfected control (not recorded which).

The rearrangement uses TRBV4-3 and TRBJ1-1, with no clear D. CDR3 size: 13 residues. Germline V gene sequence: CDR1 LGHNA, CDR2 YSLEER. Between the trimmed V and J ends, which lost 2 bases and 1 base, there was a span of 5 bases. The CDR3 region has the DNA TGCGCCAGCAGCCAAAACAGGAACACTGAAGCTTTCTTT. Translated: CASSQNRNTEAFF.

At least ten counts were recorded for this clonotype. The chain employs TRBV20-1 and TRBJ1-1; tentative D call: TRBD1 (6 bases). CDR1 and CDR2 from the germline V gene are DFQATT and SNEGSKA (reference sequence). V gave up 5 bases and J gave up 10 bases, with 20 bases separating them. The CDR3 is 13 amino acids. The CDR3 spells CSAGQGSASGAFF. The CDR3 DNA follows: TGCAGTGCTGGGCAGGGGTCGGCGAGTGGAGCTTTCTTT.

This clonotype was detected ten times or more. This chain links TRBV3-1 with TRBJ2-1; D is uncertain. V dropped 4 bases and J dropped 9 bases, with 13 bases sitting between them. Germline assignment: CDR1 LGHDT and CDR2 YNNKEL (reference sequence). This CDR3 has 13 amino acids. CDR3 in DNA: TGTGCCAGCAGCCCCCTTGGGTCCGGTGAGCAGTTCTTC. It codes for CASSPLGSGEQFF.

This clonotype was observed at least ten times. J is TRBJ2-6 and V is TRBV7-3, with a tentative D call TRBD1 (6 bases). The V gene lost 4 bases and the J gene lost 2 bases, with 12 bases spanning the gap. The CDR3 is 16 residues long. CDR1 and CDR2 from the germline V gene are SGHTA and FQGTGA. The CDR3 sequence: CASSSQGTTGANVLTF. CDR3 coding DNA: TGTGCCAGCAGCTCCCAGGGGACAACTGGGGCCAACGTCCTGACTTTC.

The gene calls are TRBV12-5 and TRBJ1-1; D uncertain. Germline CDR1 is LGHNT and CDR2 is FRNRAP. V gave up 6 bases and J gave up 4 bases, with 21 bases separating them. This CDR3 has 16 residues. This chain's CDR3 is CASGFAGPTLVTEAFF. In DNA, the CDR3 is TGTGCTAGTGGCTTCGCCGGGCCCACCCTTGTCACTGAAGCTTTCTTT.

The chain joins TRBV6-5 to TRBJ2-2; TRBD2 might be the D (6 bases). Germline assignment: CDR1 MNHEY and CDR2 SVGAGI. This CDR3 contains 19 residues. V was cut by 0 bases and J by 1 base, with 18 bases left in between. This chain's CDR3 is CASSYSTLRGDLNTGELFF. The CDR3, as DNA: TGTGCCAGCAGTTACTCGACTTTGCGGGGAGACCTGAACACCGGGGAGCTGTTTTTT.

This CDR3 reads CSVEGASVEQYF. In nucleotides, the CDR3 is TGCAGCGTTGAAGGAGCGTCAGTCGAGCAGTACTTC. The genes are TRBV29-1 and TRBJ2-7; unclear D gene. Trimming took 1 base from V and 6 from J, leaving 10 bases between them. The CDR3 has 12 amino acids. Germline-derived CDR1 and CDR2 are SQVTM and ANQGSEA.

At least ten counts were recorded for this clonotype. This CDR3 is CSVRVRGDNTEAFF. The CDR3 region has the DNA TGCAGCGTGCGGGTCCGAGGGGATAACACTGAAGCTTTCTTT. The chain links TRBV29-1 to TRBJ1-1; a possible D gene is TRBD1 (5 bases). With 6 bases removed from V and 2 bases from J, the gap between germline ends came to 16 bases. Looked up from germline, CDR1 is SQVTM and CDR2 is ANQGSEA. The CDR3 loop spans 14 amino acids.

This clonotype was counted only a few times. This sequence joins TRBV28 and TRBJ1-5, with TRBD1 matching 9 bases. The length of the CDR3 is 15 residues. V trimming: 5 bases; J trimming: 2 bases; junction bases outside the gene matches: 4. Germline V gene sequence: CDR1 MDHEN, CDR2 SYDVKM. In nucleotides, the CDR3 is TGTGCCAGCAGTGGAGGGACAGGGCGCAATCAGCCCCAGCATTTT. Protein product: CASSGGTGRNQPQHF.

At least ten counts were recorded for this clonotype. The V call is TRBV28, the J call TRBJ2-7, with TRBD2 as a possible D gene (6 bases). Germline V gives CDR1 MDHEN, CDR2 SYDVKM. CDR3 length: 15 residues. V lost 2 bases to trimming and J lost 2 bases, with 13 bases between them. The CDR3 DNA sequence: TGTGCCAGCAGTTTAGAGGCGGGGACGGCCTACGAGCAGTACTTC. Its protein is CASSLEAGTAYEQYF.

This clonotype showed up just a few times. The chain uses TRBV7-6 and TRBJ2-7; 7 positions match TRBD2. Looked up from germline, CDR1 is SGHVS and CDR2 is FNYEAQ. The CDR3 runs 17 residues. Losses at the gene ends were 1 base for V and 2 bases for J; bases not matched to a gene: 11. CDR3 residues: CASSLVPGGSGAYEQYF. In nucleotides, the CDR3 is TGTGCCAGCAGCTTAGTGCCTGGTGGCAGCGGGGCCTACGAGCAGTACTTC.

This clonotype was recorded many times. J is TRBJ1-6 and V is TRBV28; TRBD1 is a possible D gene (5 bases). The CDR3 is 16 residues long. V lost 7 bases and J 1 base, leaving 14 bases between the germline ends. From germline, CDR1 is MDHEN and CDR2 SYDVKM. CDR3 loop: CASKQAGASYNSPLHF. In DNA, the CDR3 is TGTGCCAGCAAGCAGGCCGGGGCTTCCTATAATTCACCCCTCCACTTT. The whole variable domain, remainder taken from reference TRBV28 and TRBJ1-6, is DVKVTQSSRYLVKRTGEKVFLECVQDMDHENMFWYRQDPGLGLRLIYFSYDVKMKEKGDIPEGYSVSREKKERFSLILESASTNQTSMYLCASKQAGASYNSPLHFGNGTRLTVT.

This clonotype was detected ten times or more. The chain combines TRBV20-1 with TRBJ2-2, with TRBD2 identical over 9 bases. V dropped 3 bases and J dropped 4; count of bases not matched to a gene: 6. The CDR3 length is 15 residues. Germline V gene lookup returns CDR1 DFQATT and CDR2 SNEGSKA (reference sequence). CDR3 bases: TGCAGTGCTAGTGCTAGCGGGGACCGCACCGGGGAGCTGTTTTTT. Translating it yields CSASASGDRTGELFF.

This clonotype was observed a handful of times. The chain carries TRBV12-3 or TRBV12-4 and TRBJ1-6, with TRBD1 identical over 7 bases. This CDR3 is built from 12 residues. The J segment lost 9 bases and the V segment lost 5 bases, leaving 1 base of the junction unmatched. CDR3: CASSGQVSPLHF. In DNA, the CDR3 is TGTGCCAGCAGTGGACAGGTTTCACCCCTCCACTTT.

This clonotype was observed many times. The CDR3 DNA follows: TGCGCCAGCAGCTCAGGGACAGCAGTCCAAGAGACCCAGTACTTC. It encodes CASSSGTAVQETQYF. The rearrangement joins TRBV5-1 to TRBJ2-5; 7 bases map to TRBD1. This CDR3 has 15 amino acids. From germline, CDR1 is SGHRS and CDR2 YFSETQ. With V trimmed by 3 bases and J by 1 base, 6 bases remained unmatched.

This clonotype was detected many times. The chain links TRBV4-1 to TRBJ2-1, with TRBD1 identical over 9 bases. Trimming cost V 7 bases and J 5 bases; bases outside gene matches: 9. The CDR3 loop spans 15 amino acids. Looked up from germline, CDR1 is MGHRA and CDR2 is YSYEKL. The CDR3 DNA is TGCGCCAGCAAGAGCAGACAGGGGGACCACAATGAGCAGTTCTTC. It translates to CASKSRQGDHNEQFF.

The V call is TRBV28, the J call TRBJ1-6, with D hard to call. Germline V CDR1 and CDR2: MDHEN, SYDVKM. The CDR3 length is 17 residues. Trimming left V 3 bases short and J 2 bases short, with 14 bases between. The CDR3 loop is CASSLDSGFPYNSPLHF. CDR3 DNA: TGTGCCAGCAGTTTGGATTCGGGGTTTCCCTATAATTCACCCCTCCACTTT.

This clonotype was seen many times. The chain's CDR3 is CASSIGVGEQFF. DNA for the CDR3: TGTGCCAGTAGTATCGGGGTAGGGGAGCAGTTCTTC. The genes are TRBV19 and TRBJ2-1; tentatively, D is TRBD2 (5 bases). Per the germline V gene, CDR1 is LNHDA and CDR2 is SQIVND (reference sequence). The CDR3 contains 12 residues. The V end lost 3 bases, the J end lost 10 bases, and 10 bases lay between the germline ends.

This clonotype was seen many times. This rearrangement joins TRBV11-2 to TRBJ2-7; D might be TRBD1 or TRBD2, each matching 5 bases. The CDR3 has 12 residues. Germline CDR1 is SGHAT and CDR2 is FQNNGV. V was clipped by 8 bases and J by 2 bases, with 10 bases between them. The CDR3 region has the DNA TGTGCCAGCGGGACCGGTACCTACGAGCAGTACTTC. Amino acid sequence: CASGTGTYEQYF.

This clonotype was seen many times. The chain links TRBV5-5 to TRBJ1-1; 8 bases line up with TRBD1. The CDR3 spans 15 residues. Trimming cost V 4 bases and J 6 bases; bases outside gene matches: 11. Germline loops: CDR1 SGHKS, CDR2 YYEKEE (reference sequence). CDR3 in DNA: TGTGCCAGCAGCACCAGCCGGACAGGGTCCGCTGAAGCTTTCTTT. It is translated as CASSTSRTGSAEAFF.

This clonotype has more than one count but fewer than ten. The chain carries TRBV7-9 and TRBJ1-2; a possible D gene is TRBD1 (6 bases). Trimming shortened V by 4 bases and J by 7 bases, and 16 bases separated the two germline ends. The CDR3 has 14 residues. Germline V gene sequence: CDR1 SEHNR, CDR2 FQNEAQ (reference sequence). The CDR3 DNA follows: TGTGCCAGCAGCTCAGGGGAACATCCTGGTGGCTACACCTTC. Residues: CASSSGEHPGGYTF.

The V and J genes are TRBV12-3 or TRBV12-4 and TRBJ2-2; 12 nucleotides line up with TRBD2. J was trimmed by 6 bases and V by 10 bases; bases with no gene match: 6. CDR3 length equals 14 residues. Here the CDR3 reads CATLAGGPPGELFF. The DNA of the CDR3 is TGTGCCACCCTAGCGGGGGGGCCCCCCGGGGAGCTGTTTTTT.

This clonotype was recorded at least ten times. The V call is TRBV7-3, the J call TRBJ2-2; TRBD2 aligns across 8 bases. V dropped 5 bases and J dropped 1; count of bases not matched to a gene: 3. The CDR3 contains 15 residues. CDR1 and CDR2 from the germline V gene are SGHTA and FQGTGA. This chain's CDR3 is CASSPRGGNTGELFF. The CDR3 DNA reads as TGTGCCAGCAGCCCCCGGGGGGGGAACACCGGGGAGCTGTTTTTT. Full variable domain (remainder filled in from reference TRBV7-3 and TRBJ2-2): GAGVSQTPSNKVTEKGKYVELRCDPISGHTALYWYRQSLGQGPEFLIYFQGTGAADDSGLPNDRFFAVRPEGSVSTLKIQRTERGDSAVYLCASSPRGGNTGELFFGEGSRLTVL.

This clonotype showed up many times. The gene calls are TRBV7-9 and TRBJ2-5; the D is unclear. CDR1 and CDR2 (germline): SEHNR, FQNEAQ (reference sequence). The V end lost 1 base, the J end lost 2 bases, and 5 bases lay between the germline ends. The CDR3 runs 13 residues. CDR3 loop: CASSLVWQETQYF. CDR3 DNA: TGTGCCAGCAGCTTAGTGTGGCAAGAGACCCAGTACTTC.